The entry that follows covers one T cell receptor beta chain sequence. Participants' own reports of clinical history determined their cohort assignment. The CDR3 is 15 amino acids. Germline V gene data show CDR1 as MNHEY and CDR2 as SMNVEV (reference sequence). V was trimmed by 1 base and J by 2 bases, leaving 11 bases between them. These data are taken from a study of blood T cell repertoires in COVID-19. Study-level background: Sources were T cells, B-cell-depleted T cells, or PBMCs; the material itself was cDNA or gDNA.

Only in-frame clones appear in the TCRdb table, and some are missing; sequencing was by immunoSEQ multiplex PCR. The table has around 250,000 clones, about 87% seen once. The sequence came from a man aged 50 to 59 who had been exposed to COVID-19. This chain connects TRBV27 to TRBJ1-1; tentative D call: TRBD1 (6 bases). Sequenced input: PBMCs or T cells enriched from blood (not recorded which). The CDR3 DNA sequence: TGTGCCAGCAGTTTATGGGGACATAGAAACACTGAAGCTTTCTTT. Encoded protein: CASSLWGHRNTEAFF.